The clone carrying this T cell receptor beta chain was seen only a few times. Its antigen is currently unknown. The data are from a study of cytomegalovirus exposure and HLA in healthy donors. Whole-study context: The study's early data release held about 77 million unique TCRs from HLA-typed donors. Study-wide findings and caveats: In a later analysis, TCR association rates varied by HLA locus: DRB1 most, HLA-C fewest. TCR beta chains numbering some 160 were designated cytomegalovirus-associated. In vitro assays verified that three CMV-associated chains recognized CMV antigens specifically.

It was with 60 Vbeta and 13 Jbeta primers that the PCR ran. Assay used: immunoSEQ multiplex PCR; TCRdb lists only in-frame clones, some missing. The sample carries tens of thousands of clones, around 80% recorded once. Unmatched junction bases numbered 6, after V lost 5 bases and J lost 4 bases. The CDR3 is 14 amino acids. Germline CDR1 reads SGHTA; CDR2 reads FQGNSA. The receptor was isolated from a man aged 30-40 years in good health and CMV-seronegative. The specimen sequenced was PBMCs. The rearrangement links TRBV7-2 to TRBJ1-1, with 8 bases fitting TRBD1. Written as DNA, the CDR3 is TGTGCCAGCAGCATACCAGGGGGCGGCACTGAAGCTTTCTTT. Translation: CASSIPGGGTEAFF. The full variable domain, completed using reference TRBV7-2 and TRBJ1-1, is GAGVSQSPSNKVTEKGKDVELRCDPISGHTALYWYRQSLGQGLEFLIYFQGNSAPDKSGLPSDRFSAERTGGSVSTLTIQRTQQEDSAVYLCASSIPGGGTEAFFGQGTRLTVV.